The 6 T cell receptor beta chains below come from one sample, sequenced in a study of multiple sclerosis patients with progressive multifocal leukoencephalopathy. The time point denotes: five to six months of natalizumab therapy. Sequencing was performed with immunoSEQ multiplex PCR; in TCRdb, only in-frame clones are kept and a portion is missing. The table has tens of thousands of clones, under 90% seen once. The starting material was PBMCs, obtained from a patient treated with natalizumab. The receptors here all came from a human donor with multiple sclerosis.

The V and J genes are TRBV4-3 and TRBJ2-1; D not resolved. The germline gives CDR1 LGHNA, CDR2 YSLEER. The CDR3 has 15 residues. V dropped 0 bases and J dropped 0 bases, with 6 bases sitting between them. Here the CDR3 reads CASSQDRSSYNEQFF. For the CDR3, the DNA is TGCGCCAGCAGCCAAGACCGGAGCTCCTACAATGAGCAGTTCTTC.

The V gene is TRBV7-2, the J gene TRBJ2-7, with D tentatively TRBD2 (7 bases). Between the trimmed V and J ends, which lost 5 bases and 2 bases, there was a span of 19 bases. The CDR3 spans 16 residues. Looked up from germline, CDR1 is SGHTA and CDR2 is FQGNSA. The CDR3 sequence: CASSRSGGRRAYEQYF. CDR3 DNA sequence: TGTGCCAGCAGCCGGTCCGGGGGGCGCAGGGCCTACGAGCAGTACTTC.

The chain joins TRBV11-3 to TRBJ2-7, with D perhaps given as TRBD1 or TRBD2 (5 bases each). Per germline, CDR1 SGHNT and CDR2 YENEEA. This CDR3 is 14 amino acids long. The V end was cut by 1 base, the J end by 2 bases, with 9 bases between. CDR3 bases: TGTGCCAGCAGCTTAGGGGGACCTCCCTACGAGCAGTACTTC. Its translation: CASSLGGPPYEQYF.

V gene TRBV6-6 combines with J gene TRBJ1-4, with no clear D. This CDR3 spans 14 amino acids. Germline values: CDR1 MNHNY, CDR2 SVGAGI (reference sequence). V was cut by 8 bases and J by 6 bases, with 16 bases left in between. The CDR3 coding sequence is TGTGCCAGCTACCGGACCTTGCGGGATGAAAAACTGTTTTTT. It yields the protein CASYRTLRDEKLFF.

The genes are TRBV28 and TRBJ2-1, with TRBD2 matching 7 bases. The CDR3 has 17 amino acids. Trimming cost V 5 bases and J 1 base; bases outside gene matches: 11. Looked up from germline, CDR1 is MDHEN and CDR2 is SYDVKM. Written as DNA, the CDR3 is TGTGCCAGCAGTGAAGCGGGCCCCGGGGGGTCCTACAATGAGCAGTTCTTC. Translated: CASSEAGPGGSYNEQFF.

V and J are TRBV14 and TRBJ2-1; no firm D call. CDR3 length: 11 residues. In germline, CDR1 is SGHDN, CDR2 FVKESK. V was trimmed by 10 bases and J by 11 bases, leaving 15 bases between them. The CDR3 spells CATLAGGQQFF. The CDR3 DNA reads TGTGCCACCTTGGCCGGTGGTCAGCAGTTCTTC.